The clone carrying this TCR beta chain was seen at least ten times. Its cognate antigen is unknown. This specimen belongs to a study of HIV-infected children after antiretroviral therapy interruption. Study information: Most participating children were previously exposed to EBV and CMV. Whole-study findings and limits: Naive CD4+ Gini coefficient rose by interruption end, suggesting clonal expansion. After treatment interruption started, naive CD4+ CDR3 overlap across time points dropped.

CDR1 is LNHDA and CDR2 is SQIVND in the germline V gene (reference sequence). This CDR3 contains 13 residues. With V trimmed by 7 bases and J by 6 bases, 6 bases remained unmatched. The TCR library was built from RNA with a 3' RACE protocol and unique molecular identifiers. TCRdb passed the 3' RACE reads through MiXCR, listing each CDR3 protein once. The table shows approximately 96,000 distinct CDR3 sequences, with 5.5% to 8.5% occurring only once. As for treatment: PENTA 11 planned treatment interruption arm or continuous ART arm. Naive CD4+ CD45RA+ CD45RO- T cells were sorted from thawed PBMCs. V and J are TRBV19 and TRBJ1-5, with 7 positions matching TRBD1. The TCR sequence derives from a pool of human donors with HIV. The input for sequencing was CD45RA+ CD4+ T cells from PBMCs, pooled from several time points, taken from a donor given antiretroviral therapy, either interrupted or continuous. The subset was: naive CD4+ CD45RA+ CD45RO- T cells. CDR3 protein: CASTDRESQPQHF. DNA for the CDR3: TGTGCCAGTACCGACAGGGAAAGTCAGCCCCAGCATTTT.